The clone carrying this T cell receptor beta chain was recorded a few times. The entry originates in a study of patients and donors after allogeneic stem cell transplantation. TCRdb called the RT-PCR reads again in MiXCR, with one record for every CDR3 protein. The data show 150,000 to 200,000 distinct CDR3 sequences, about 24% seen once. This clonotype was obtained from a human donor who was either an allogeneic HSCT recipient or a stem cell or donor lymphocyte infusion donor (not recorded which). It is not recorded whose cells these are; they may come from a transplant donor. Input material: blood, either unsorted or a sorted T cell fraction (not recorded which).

The CDR3 reads CSAVGSGRGEQYF. The CDR3 region has the DNA TGCAGTGCCGTTGGAAGCGGGAGAGGCGAGCAGTACTTC. The rearrangement uses TRBV20-1 and TRBJ2-7, with 8 nucleotides matching TRBD2. The CDR3 loop spans 13 amino acids. J was trimmed by 6 bases and V by 6 bases; bases with no gene match: 10. Germline CDR1 is DFQATT and CDR2 is SNEGSKA (reference sequence).